Shown below are 21 T cell receptor beta chains from a single sample sequenced in a study of blood T cell repertoires in COVID-19. Data came from immunoSEQ multiplex PCR; TCRdb stores just in-frame clones and leaves some out. The sample has over 150,000 clones; around 90% are singletons. The sequenced sample was peripheral blood. Every receptor here comes from a middle-aged man with acute or convalescent COVID-19.

The CDR3 region has the DNA TGTGCCAGCAGCCCTTCCTCCCGGGGGAACTATGGCTACACCTTC. This codes for CASSPSSRGNYGYTF. The chain carries TRBV11-2 and TRBJ1-2, with a tentative D call TRBD1 (5 bases). The CDR3 runs to 15 residues. Germline V CDR1 and CDR2: SGHAT, FQNNGV. The ends were cut back, 5 bases at V and 2 bases at J, with 15 bases in the middle.

This chain connects TRBV28 to TRBJ2-7; D is perhaps TRBD2 (5 bases). Per germline, CDR1 MDHEN and CDR2 SYDVKM. This CDR3 contains 13 residues. V shed 5 bases and J shed 6 bases, with 14 bases lying between them. The CDR3 is CASSGKGLPEQYV. CDR3 coding DNA: TGTGCCAGCAGTGGGAAAGGACTCCCCGAGCAGTACGTC.

CDR3 region: CASRLAGADSYEQYF. CDR3 in DNA: TGTGCCAGCAGACTAGCGGGAGCCGACTCCTACGAGCAGTACTTC. The chain couples TRBV27 to TRBJ2-7; 11 bases map to TRBD2. The CDR3 consists of 15 residues. Germline lookup yields CDR1 MNHEY and CDR2 SMNVEV (reference sequence). Trimming removed 6 bases from V and 0 bases from J; junction bases left unmatched: 4.

The CDR3 nucleotides are TGTGCCAGTAGTATTGGCAGGGGGCCCTCTAACTATGGCTACACCTTC. Encoded protein: CASSIGRGPSNYGYTF. The V gene is TRBV19, the J gene TRBJ1-2; 8 nucleotides line up with TRBD1. V lost 3 bases and J lost 0; bases outside the gene matches: 6. Germline V CDR1 and CDR2: LNHDA, SQIVND (reference sequence). The CDR3 is made up of 16 amino acids.

J is TRBJ1-3 and V is TRBV7-6; 8 bases align to TRBD1. The CDR3 has 15 residues. Germline V gene data show CDR1 as SGHVS and CDR2 as FNYEAQ. The J segment lost 4 bases and the V segment lost 5 bases, leaving 7 bases of the junction unmatched. DNA of the CDR3: TGTGCCAGCAGCCCCTGGGACAGGCGAGGAAACACCATATATTTT. Amino acids: CASSPWDRRGNTIYF.

The chain carries TRBV7-3 and TRBJ2-2; D uncertain. Germline V lookup: CDR1 SGHTA, CDR2 FQGTGA. This CDR3 has 15 residues. V dropped 0 bases and J dropped 5 bases, with 10 bases sitting between them. The CDR3 spells CASSLTFYGTGELFF. The CDR3 bases are TGTGCCAGCAGCTTAACGTTTTACGGTACCGGGGAGCTGTTTTTT.

This clone was counted a single time. The chain carries TRBV28 and TRBJ1-2; TRBD1 might be the D (5 bases). Trimming shortened V by 6 bases and J by 4 bases, and 12 bases separated the two germline ends. CDR3 length: 13 residues. Germline V CDR1 and CDR2: MDHEN, SYDVKM. The chain's CDR3 is CASSNPGFYGYTF. The CDR3 DNA sequence: TGTGCCAGCAGCAACCCAGGGTTCTATGGCTACACCTTC.

The chain uses TRBV5-1 and TRBJ1-2; maybe TRBD1 (6 bases). CDR3 length: 16 amino acids. V gave up 2 bases and J gave up 5 bases, with 19 bases separating them. Germline V gene sequence: CDR1 SGHRS, CDR2 YFSETQ. CDR3 sequence: CASSFSSGALNYGYTF. Here the CDR3 DNA reads TGCGCCAGCAGCTTTTCATCAGGGGCGCTTAATTATGGCTACACCTTC.

The chain combines TRBV12-3 or TRBV12-4 with TRBJ1-1, with D possibly matching TRBD1 (6 bases). The CDR3 has 13 amino acids. Deletions cut 5 bases from V and 6 bases from J, with 13 bases between. The CDR3 nucleotides are TGTGCCAGCAGTAGGGGGATCGGCTCTGAAGCTTTCTTT. Amino acid sequence: CASSRGIGSEAFF.

The gene calls are TRBV7-9 and TRBJ2-5, with a weak D call TRBD2 (6 bases). Germline CDR1 SEHNR, CDR2 FQNEAQ (reference sequence). V lost 1 base and J lost 1, with 10 bases in between. The CDR3 runs to 15 residues. CDR3 sequence reads: CASSLGLEGQETQYF. Here the CDR3 DNA reads TGTGCCAGCAGCTTAGGATTGGAGGGCCAAGAGACCCAGTACTTC.

The chain uses TRBV14 and TRBJ2-1; 7 bases are shared with TRBD2. CDR1 is SGHDN and CDR2 is FVKESK in the germline V gene. CDR3 length: 17 residues. V lost 0 bases and J lost 1; bases outside the gene matches: 6. This chain's CDR3 is CASSQEWGGRSYNEQFF. Written as DNA, the CDR3 is TGTGCCAGCAGCCAAGAGTGGGGGGGAAGATCCTACAATGAGCAGTTCTTC. The full variable domain, completed using reference TRBV14 and TRBJ2-1, is EAGVTQFPSHSVIEKGQTVTLRCDPISGHDNLYWYRRVMGKEIKFLLHFVKESKQDESGMPNNRFLAERTGGTYSTLKVQPAELEDSGVYFCASSQEWGGRSYNEQFFGPGTRLTVL.

This chain joins TRBV5-1 and TRBJ2-1; 8 bases agree with TRBD1. The trim removed 0 bases at V and 2 bases at J, leaving 7 bases unmatched. The CDR3 is 17 amino acids. Per the germline V gene, CDR1 is SGHRS and CDR2 is YFSETQ. The CDR3 sequence: CASSLAAGTGTYNEQFF. DNA of the CDR3: TGCGCCAGCAGCTTGGCCGCCGGGACAGGTACCTACAATGAGCAGTTCTTC. Looking up the rest from reference TRBV5-1 and TRBJ2-1 gives the full variable domain: KAGVTQTPRYLIKTRGQQVTLSCSPISGHRSVSWYQQTPGQGLQFLFEYFSETQRNKGNFPGRFSGRQFSNSRSEMNVSTLELGDSALYLCASSLAAGTGTYNEQFFGPGTRLTVL.

The chain joins TRBV6-5 to TRBJ1-6; 9 bases agree with TRBD1. Trimming cost V 6 bases and J 9 bases; bases outside gene matches: 6. In germline, CDR1 is MNHEY, CDR2 SVGAGI. The CDR3 sequence is 14 residues long. This chain's CDR3 is CASSAGQGLSPLHF. CDR3 bases: TGTGCCAGCAGCGCGGGACAGGGACTTTCACCCCTCCACTTT.

This clone was found once. The chain uses TRBV9 and TRBJ2-6, with a possible D match to TRBD1 (6 bases). The CDR3 has 15 residues. Between the trimmed V and J ends, which lost 4 bases and 4 bases, there was a span of 12 bases. The V gene's germline CDR1 is SGDLS and CDR2 YYNGEE. The CDR3 bases are TGTGCCAGCAGCCCACAGGGTTTGGGGGCCAACGTCCTGACTTTC. Translating gives CASSPQGLGANVLTF.

The chain is built from TRBV28 and TRBJ1-2, with no clear D. Germline values: CDR1 MDHEN, CDR2 SYDVKM. The V end was cut by 8 bases, the J end by 4 bases, with 14 bases between. The CDR3 totals 13 residues. The CDR3 loop is CASQLAPSYGYTF. The DNA for the CDR3 is TGTGCCAGCCAGTTGGCCCCCTCCTATGGCTACACCTTC.

V and J are TRBV6-5 and TRBJ1-6, with unresolved D. The V end was cut by 7 bases, the J end by 10 bases, with 20 bases between. The V gene's germline CDR1 is MNHEY and CDR2 SVGAGI. This CDR3 spans 15 amino acids. This CDR3 is CASTVRDSGLSPLHF. CDR3 in DNA: TGTGCCAGCACGGTTCGGGATTCTGGTCTCTCACCCCTCCACTTT.

The chain joins TRBV11-2 to TRBJ2-5, with D possibly TRBD1 on 5 matching bases. Germline V gene sequence: CDR1 SGHAT, CDR2 FQNNGV. Trimming shortened V by 6 bases and J by 5 bases, and 16 bases separated the two germline ends. The CDR3 is 14 residues long. In DNA, the CDR3 is TGTGCCAGCAGTCCCCCTGGCAGGGTGGAGACCCAGTACTTC. This gives the protein CASSPPGRVETQYF.

The J gene is TRBJ1-1, the V gene TRBV10-3, with TRBD1 as a possible D gene (5 bases). Germline CDR1 reads ENHRY; CDR2 reads SYGVKD. The CDR3 is 13 amino acids. V was cut by 8 bases and J by 7 bases, with 17 bases left in between. In nucleotides, the CDR3 is TGTGCCATCGTAAAGACGGGGGAGGGTGAAGCTTTCTTT. Protein: CAIVKTGEGEAFF.

A few counts support this clone. The genes are TRBV10-3 and TRBJ1-2; 8 bases agree with TRBD1. The CDR3 contains 14 residues. Trimming took 2 bases from V and 5 from J; bases not matched to a gene: 4. Per the germline V gene, CDR1 is ENHRY and CDR2 is SYGVKD. This CDR3 reads CAISETGGGYGYTF. CDR3 coding DNA: TGTGCCATCAGTGAGACAGGGGGTGGATATGGCTACACCTTC.

The CDR3 spells CASSWGQGGSYEQYF. DNA for the CDR3: TGTGCCAGCAGCTGGGGACAGGGAGGCTCCTACGAGCAGTACTTC. The J gene is TRBJ2-7, the V gene TRBV11-2; 9 bases agree with TRBD1. This CDR3 has 15 amino acids. Germline V gives CDR1 SGHAT, CDR2 FQNNGV. V gave up 4 bases and J gave up 0 bases; unmatched junction bases: 4.

The V and J genes are TRBV10-3 and TRBJ2-7; TRBD1 matches at 10 bases. The CDR3 covers 14 residues. The germline V gene has CDR1 ENHRY and CDR2 SYGVKD. Trimming cost V 2 bases and J 2 bases; bases outside gene matches: 0. The CDR3 loop is CAISEGQGAYEQYV. DNA for the CDR3: TGTGCCATCAGTGAGGGACAGGGGGCCTACGAGCAGTACGTC.